A selection of T cell receptor beta chains follows, all from one sample in a study of T cell responses to AZD1222 COVID-19 vaccine. Repertoires were generated with immunoSEQ multiplex PCR, while TCRdb's copy carries only in-frame clones and drops some. The table includes tens of thousands of clones, roughly nine tenths detected once. Material: peripheral blood, obtained 28 days after the second AZD1222 dose. Receptor source: an adult who received the AZD1222 COVID-19 vaccine. Both conserved end residues are part of each CDR3. The D gene is left open where the match is weak. Not every row has a clone size; where given, it reads once, few, many or a size class.

v_call	j_call	clone_size	d_call	cdr3_aa	cdr3_nt
TRBV27	TRBJ2-1	.	.	CASSLANEQFF	TGTGCCAGCAGTTTAGCTAATGAGCAGTTCTTC
TRBV28	TRBJ2-2	.	TRBD1	CASSPPGQGAAGELFF	TGTGCCAGCAGTCCACCGGGACAGGGGGCCGCCGGGGAGCTGTTTTTT
TRBV6-6	TRBJ1-2	.	.	CASSQGSGYGYTF	TGTGCCAGCAGCCAGGGGTCGGGCTATGGCTACACCTTC
TRBV5-5	TRBJ2-7	.	TRBD2	CASSSGLAGVYEQYF	TGTGCCAGCAGCTCGGGACTAGCGGGAGTCTACGAGCAGTACTTC
TRBV29-1	TRBJ1-1	.	.	CSVEVLLTNTEAFF	TGCAGCGTTGAAGTTCTATTAACGAACACTGAAGCTTTCTTT
TRBV18	TRBJ2-1	once	TRBD2	CASSPGTSSSDEQFF	TGTGCCAGCTCTCCCGGGACTAGCTCATCGGATGAGCAGTTCTTC
TRBV28	TRBJ2-7	.	.	CASTEGSEDEQYF	TGTGCCAGCACCGAAGGGTCTGAGGACGAGCAGTACTTC
TRBV7-9	TRBJ2-3	.	TRBD2	CASTPGTNGDTQYF	TGTGCCAGCACTCCAGGGACTAACGGCGATACGCAGTATTTT
TRBV7-9	TRBJ1-2	once	TRBD1	CASSAGYLIQGLGGYTF	TGTGCCAGCAGCGCGGGCTACCTAATACAGGGGCTTGGAGGCTACACCTTC
TRBV12-3/TRBV12-4	TRBJ1-1	.	.	CASSFGTTEAFF	TGTGCCAGCAGTTTCGGTACAACTGAAGCTTTCTTT
TRBV18	TRBJ2-5	.	.	CASSAGATTQGTQYF	TGTGCCAGCTCAGCGGGGGCGACAACCCAAGGGACCCAGTACTTC
TRBV5-4	TRBJ2-5	.	TRBD1	CASSPETGRKTQYF	TGTGCCAGCAGCCCGGAGACAGGGAGAAAGACCCAGTACTTC
TRBV4-1	TRBJ2-7	once	TRBD2	CASSPRRLAGSYEQYF	TGCGCCAGCAGCCCGAGGAGGCTAGCGGGATCCTACGAGCAGTACTTC
TRBV6-5	TRBJ1-4	.	.	CASRVLINEKLFF	TGTGCCAGCAGGGTCCTCATTAATGAAAAACTGTTTTTT
TRBV6-5	TRBJ2-7	.	TRBD2	CASSFGLAGDYEQYF	TGTGCCAGCAGTTTCGGACTAGCGGGAGACTACGAGCAGTACTTC
TRBV11-3	TRBJ2-3	.	TRBD2	CASSLGREGTDTQYF	TGTGCCAGCAGCCTAGGGCGGGAGGGTACAGATACGCAGTATTTT
TRBV4-1	TRBJ1-5	.	.	CASSPNVAQPQHF	TGCGCCAGCAGCCCTAACGTGGCTCAGCCCCAGCATTTT
TRBV6-2/TRBV6-3	TRBJ2-7	.	TRBD2	CASSYSIPGLAGNEQYF	TGTGCCAGCAGTTACTCGATCCCGGGACTAGCGGGAAACGAGCAGTACTTC
TRBV7-9	TRBJ2-7	.	.	CASSLRQGTSYEQYF	TGTGCCAGCAGCTTAAGACAAGGGACCTCCTACGAGCAGTACTTC
TRBV28	TRBJ2-7	.	.	CASSLRYEQYF	TGTGCCAGCAGTTTACGTTACGAGCAGTACTTC
TRBV27	TRBJ1-4	once	.	CASSKRDSEKLFF	TGTGCCAGCAGTAAGCGCGACAGTGAAAAACTGTTTTTT
TRBV3-1/TRBV3-2	TRBJ2-3	.	.	CASSQVPLVWKQGDTQYF	TGTGCCAGCAGCCAAGTCCCGCTCGTGTGGAAACAGGGAGATACGCAGTATTTT
TRBV9	TRBJ2-6	.	.	CASSQSDSRSGANVLTF	TGTGCCAGCAGCCAGTCGGACAGCCGCTCTGGGGCCAACGTCCTGACTTTC
TRBV27	TRBJ1-5	once	TRBD1	CASSFQGGDQPQHF	TGTGCCAGCAGTTTTCAGGGGGGAGATCAGCCCCAGCATTTT
TRBV27	TRBJ2-5	.	.	CASSFSRNGETQYF	TGTGCCAGCAGTTTCAGTCGAAATGGAGAGACCCAGTACTTC
TRBV29-1	TRBJ1-2	.	.	CSVHTERNGYTF	TGCAGCGTTCATACGGAGAGGAATGGCTACACCTTC
TRBV14	TRBJ1-5	.	.	CASSQGTALYSNQPQHF	TGTGCCAGCAGCCAAGGGACAGCCCTGTATAGCAATCAGCCCCAGCATTTT
TRBV29-1	TRBJ2-2	few	.	CSVEPRAGELFF	TGCAGCGTTGAACCCAGGGCCGGGGAGCTGTTTTTT
TRBV10-3	TRBJ1-1	.	TRBD1	CAISGGTGMNTEAFF	TGTGCCATCAGTGGGGGGACAGGGATGAACACTGAAGCTTTCTTT
TRBV11-2	TRBJ2-1	.	.	CASSLASYHNEQFF	TGTGCCAGCAGCTTAGCGTCCTACCACAATGAGCAGTTCTTC
TRBV6-2/TRBV6-3	TRBJ2-1	.	TRBD2	CASSYVLAGGSYNEQFF	TGTGCCAGCAGTTATGTACTAGCGGGAGGGTCCTACAATGAGCAGTTCTTC
TRBV6-5	TRBJ1-2	.	TRBD1	CASSPRGRYGYTF	TGTGCCAGCAGTCCAAGGGGGCGCTATGGCTACACCTTC
TRBV6-6	TRBJ1-3	.	.	CASLDLGSGNTIYF	TGTGCCAGCCTTGATCTAGGCTCTGGAAACACCATATATTTT
TRBV19	TRBJ2-2	.	.	CASSITWAANTGELFF	TGTGCCAGTAGTATCACATGGGCCGCGAACACCGGGGAGCTGTTTTTT
TRBV5-1	TRBJ1-3	.	.	CASHSGVNGYSGNTIYF	TGCGCCAGCCACAGTGGGGTAAACGGATACTCTGGAAACACCATATATTTT
TRBV19	TRBJ2-1	.	.	CASSMRPQGWGDNEQFF	TGTGCCAGTAGTATGCGTCCACAGGGGTGGGGGGACAATGAGCAGTTCTTC
TRBV6-1	TRBJ2-2	once	.	CASSLAIRAGELFF	TGTGCCAGCAGTTTGGCGATTCGTGCCGGGGAGCTGTTTTTT
TRBV6-1	TRBJ2-2	.	.	CASSELGGFELFF	TGTGCCAGCAGTGAATTGGGGGGATTTGAGCTGTTTTTT
TRBV28	TRBJ1-2	once	.	CASSPGGYDGYTF	TGTGCCAGCAGCCCTGGAGGGTACGATGGCTACACCTTC
TRBV28	TRBJ1-2	.	TRBD1	CASNPGQGNYGYTF	TGTGCCAGCAATCCAGGACAGGGCAACTATGGCTACACCTTC
TRBV19	TRBJ1-3	.	.	CASSGQLSGNTIYF	TGTGCCAGTAGTGGACAGCTCTCTGGAAACACCATATATTTT
TRBV5-4	TRBJ2-5	.	.	CASSLGLGQETQYF	TGTGCCAGCAGCTTGGGTCTAGGGCAAGAGACCCAGTACTTC
TRBV5-5	TRBJ1-4	.	TRBD1	CASSLTGQGNNEKLFF	TGTGCCAGCAGCTTGACGGGACAGGGGAATAATGAAAAACTGTTTTTT
TRBV11-3	TRBJ1-4	few	.	CASSLGRGNEKLFF	TGTGCCAGCAGCTTAGGCAGGGGAAATGAAAAACTGTTTTTT
TRBV7-2	TRBJ2-1	.	TRBD2	CASSLALAEQYNEQFF	TGTGCCAGCAGCTTAGCACTAGCGGAACAATACAATGAGCAGTTCTTC
TRBV7-6	TRBJ1-3	once	.	CASSLESRYSGNTIYF	TGTGCCAGCAGCTTAGAATCAAGATACTCTGGAAACACCATATATTTT
TRBV3-1/TRBV3-2	TRBJ2-7	.	TRBD2	CASSPGGYPYEQYF	TGTGCCAGCAGCCCGGGAGGGTATCCCTACGAGCAGTACTTC
TRBV5-1	TRBJ1-1	.	.	CASSVTGLNTEAFF	TGCGCCAGCAGCGTCACAGGGTTGAACACTGAAGCTTTCTTT
TRBV5-5	TRBJ1-3	.	.	CASRSREAGNTIYF	TGTGCCAGCAGGTCCCGGGAAGCTGGAAACACCATATATTTT
TRBV9	TRBJ1-1	.	TRBD1	CASSVHSGTGDFTEAFF	TGTGCCAGCAGCGTCCACTCCGGGACAGGGGATTTCACTGAAGCTTTCTTT